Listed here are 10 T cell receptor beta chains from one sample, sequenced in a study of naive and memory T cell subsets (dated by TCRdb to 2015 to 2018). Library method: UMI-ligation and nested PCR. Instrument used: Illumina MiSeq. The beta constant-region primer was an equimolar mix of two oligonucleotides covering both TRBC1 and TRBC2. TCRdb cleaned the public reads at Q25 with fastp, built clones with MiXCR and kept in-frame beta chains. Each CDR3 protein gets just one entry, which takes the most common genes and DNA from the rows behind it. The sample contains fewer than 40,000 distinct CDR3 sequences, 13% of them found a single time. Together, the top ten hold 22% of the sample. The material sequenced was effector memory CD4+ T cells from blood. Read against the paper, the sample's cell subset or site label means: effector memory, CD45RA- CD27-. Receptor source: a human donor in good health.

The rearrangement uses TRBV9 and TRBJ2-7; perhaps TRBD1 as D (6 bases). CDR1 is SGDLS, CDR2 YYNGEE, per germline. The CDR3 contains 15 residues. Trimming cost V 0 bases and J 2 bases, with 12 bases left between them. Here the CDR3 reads CASSVGPGDAYEQYF. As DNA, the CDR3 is TGTGCCAGCAGCGTAGGGCCAGGGGACGCCTACGAGCAGTACTTC. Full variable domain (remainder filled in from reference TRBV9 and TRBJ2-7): DSGVTQTPKHLITATGQRVTLRCSPRSGDLSVYWYQQSLDQGLQFLIQYYNGEERAKGNILERFSAQQFPDLHSELNLSSLELGDSALYFCASSVGPGDAYEQYFGPGTRLTVT.

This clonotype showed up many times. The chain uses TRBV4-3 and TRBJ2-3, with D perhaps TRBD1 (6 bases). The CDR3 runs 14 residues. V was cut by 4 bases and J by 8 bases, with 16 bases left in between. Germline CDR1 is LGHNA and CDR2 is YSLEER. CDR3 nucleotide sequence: TGCGCCAGCAGCCGGCGGGCTGAAGGGGGTACGCAGTATTTT. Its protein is CASSRRAEGGTQYF.

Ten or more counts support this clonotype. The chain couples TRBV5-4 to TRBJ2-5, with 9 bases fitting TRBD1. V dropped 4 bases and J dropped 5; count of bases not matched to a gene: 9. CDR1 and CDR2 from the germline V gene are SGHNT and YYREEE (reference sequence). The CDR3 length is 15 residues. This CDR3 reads CASSPGGQGWETQYF. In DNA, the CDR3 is TGTGCCAGCAGCCCAGGAGGACAGGGGTGGGAGACCCAGTACTTC. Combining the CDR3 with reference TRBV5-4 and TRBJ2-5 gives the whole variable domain ETGVTQSPTHLIKTRGQQVTLRCSSQSGHNTVSWYQQALGQGPQFIFQYYREEENGRGNFPPRFSGLQFPNYSSELNVNALELDDSALYLCASSPGGQGWETQYFGPGTRLLVL.

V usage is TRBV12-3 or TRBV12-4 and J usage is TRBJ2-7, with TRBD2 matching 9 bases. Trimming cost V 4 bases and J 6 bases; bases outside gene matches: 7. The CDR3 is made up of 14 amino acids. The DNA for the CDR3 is TGTGCCAGCAGTTATATAGCGGGAGTGGGCGAGCAGTACTTC. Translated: CASSYIAGVGEQYF.

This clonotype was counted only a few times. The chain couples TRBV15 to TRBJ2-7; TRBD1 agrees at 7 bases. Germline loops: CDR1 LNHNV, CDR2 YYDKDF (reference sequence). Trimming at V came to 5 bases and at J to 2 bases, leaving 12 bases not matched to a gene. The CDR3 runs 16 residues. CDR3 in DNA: TGTGCCACCAGCGATTTTGGGACAGTTCCTCCCTACGAGCAGTACTTC. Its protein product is CATSDFGTVPPYEQYF. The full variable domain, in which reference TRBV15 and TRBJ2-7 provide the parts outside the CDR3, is DAMVIQNPRYQVTQFGKPVTLSCSQTLNHNVMYWYQQKSSQAPKLLFHYYDKDFNNEADTPDNFQSRRPNTSFCFLDIRSPGLGDTAMYLCATSDFGTVPPYEQYFGPGTRLTVT.

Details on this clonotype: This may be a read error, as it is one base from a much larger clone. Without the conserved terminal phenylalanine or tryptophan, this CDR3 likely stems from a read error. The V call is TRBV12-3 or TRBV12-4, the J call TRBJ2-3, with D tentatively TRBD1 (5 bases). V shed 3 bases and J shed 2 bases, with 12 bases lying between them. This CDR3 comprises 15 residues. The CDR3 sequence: CASSFLGQSTDTQYC. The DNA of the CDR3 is TGTGCCAGCAGTTTTTTGGGGCAGTCCACAGATACGCAGTATTGT.

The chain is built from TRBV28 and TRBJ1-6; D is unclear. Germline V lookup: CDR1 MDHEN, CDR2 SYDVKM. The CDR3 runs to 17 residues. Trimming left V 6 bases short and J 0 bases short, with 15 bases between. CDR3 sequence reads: CASRLHDASSYNSPLHF. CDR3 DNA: TGTGCCAGCAGACTTCATGACGCGAGCTCCTATAATTCACCCCTCCACTTT.

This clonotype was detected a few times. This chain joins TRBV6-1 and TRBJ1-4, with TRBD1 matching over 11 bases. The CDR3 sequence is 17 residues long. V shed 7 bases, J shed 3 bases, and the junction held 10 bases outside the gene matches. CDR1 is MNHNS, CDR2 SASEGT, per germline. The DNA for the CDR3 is TGTGCCAGCAAGTCGGACAGGGGGCCCGCGCCTAATGAAAAACTGTTTTTT. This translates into CASKSDRGPAPNEKLFF.

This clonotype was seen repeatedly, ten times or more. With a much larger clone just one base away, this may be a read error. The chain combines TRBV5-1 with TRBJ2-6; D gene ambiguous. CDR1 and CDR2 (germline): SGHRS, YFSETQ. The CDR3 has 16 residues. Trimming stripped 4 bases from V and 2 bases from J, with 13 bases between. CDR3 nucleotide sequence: TGCGCCAGCAGCGAAATGATTGGTGCTGGGGCCAACGTCCTGACTTTC. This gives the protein CASSEMIGAGANVLTF.

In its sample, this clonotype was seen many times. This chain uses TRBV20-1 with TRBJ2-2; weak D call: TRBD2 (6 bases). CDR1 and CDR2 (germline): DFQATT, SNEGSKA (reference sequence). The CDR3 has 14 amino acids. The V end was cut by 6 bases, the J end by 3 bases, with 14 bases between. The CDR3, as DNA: TGCAGTGCGGAGGGACTTGAGCACACCGGGGAGCTGTTTTTT. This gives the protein CSAEGLEHTGELFF.